This record concerns one TCR beta chain sequence. The data derive from a study of CD8 T cells in Susac syndrome. The CDR3 runs 13 residues. In germline, CDR1 is MNHEY, CDR2 SVGAGI. It was with random hexamers that 0.5 to 1 ug RNA was reverse transcribed. TCRdb called the immunoSEQ multiplex PCR reads again in MiXCR, with one record for every CDR3 protein. The sample yields around 170,000 distinct CDR3 sequences, more than 90% seen once. This clonotype originated in a human donor with Susac syndrome. The sequenced sample consisted of CD4+ T cells from PBMCs. V usage is TRBV6-5 and J usage is TRBJ2-4; D tentatively fits TRBD1 or TRBD2 (5 bases each). In DNA, the CDR3 is TGTGCAACCAGGGAGCTAGCCAAAAACATTCAGTACTTC. Its protein product is CATRELAKNIQYF.